Below, 17 T cell receptor beta chains from the same sample are listed, as sequenced in a study of T-cell reconstitution after alpha-beta-depleted transplantation in children. It was with unique molecular identifiers that the TCRbeta library was prepared. TCRdb fed the PCR reads into MiXCR, producing one record per CDR3 protein. Here the sample spans fewer than 700,000 distinct CDR3 sequences, roughly 13% being singletons. The sequences come from PBMCs, mostly from graft donor cells, collected 360 days after TCRalphabeta/CD19-depleted stem cell transplant. The receptors were sampled from a male patient between 5 and 17 years old who had a stem cell transplant for acute myeloid leukemia, so the T cells may come from the graft donor.

The V and J genes are TRBV6-5 and TRBJ2-5; D gene uncertain. The V end was cut by 0 bases, the J end by 1 base, with 18 bases between. This CDR3 is built from 18 residues. CDR1 and CDR2 from the germline V gene are MNHEY and SVGAGI. The CDR3 DNA reads as TGTGCCAGCAGTTACTCGTCCCCGATTTTATTCCTCCAAGAGACCCAGTACTTC. Its translation: CASSYSSPILFLQETQYF.

In this sample, this clonotype turned up a few times. The rearrangement joins TRBV25-1 to TRBJ2-1, with 11 bases matching TRBD2. CDR1 and CDR2 from the germline V gene are MGHDK and SYGVNS. There are 14 residues in the CDR3. The trim removed 3 bases at V and 6 bases at J, leaving 1 base unmatched. This CDR3 reads CASSDSGRANEQFF. The CDR3 region has the DNA TGTGCCAGCAGTGATAGCGGGAGGGCCAATGAGCAGTTCTTC.

J is TRBJ2-2 and V is TRBV20-1, with unresolved D. Per germline, CDR1 DFQATT and CDR2 SNEGSKA (reference sequence). The CDR3 sequence is 14 residues long. The ends were cut back, 5 bases at V and 2 bases at J, with 12 bases in the middle. The CDR3 nucleotides are TGCAGTGCTCCCCACCCCCTAAACACCGGGGAGCTGTTTTTT. This codes for CSAPHPLNTGELFF.

The sample holds a few counts of this clonotype. This sequence joins TRBV20-1 and TRBJ2-1, with D possibly being TRBD1 (5 bases). V was shortened by 6 bases and J by 8 bases, with 20 bases between the two germline ends. Germline assignment: CDR1 DFQATT and CDR2 SNEGSKA (reference sequence). The CDR3 is 14 residues long. DNA for the CDR3: TGCAGTGCGGGGCCCCTAGGGGTAGGCTATGAGCAGTTCTTC. Translating it yields CSAGPLGVGYEQFF.

This clonotype appeared a few times. The chain is built from TRBV9 and TRBJ2-2, with 7 bases lining up with TRBD2. Germline V lookup: CDR1 SGDLS, CDR2 YYNGEE. Unmatched junction bases numbered 3, after V lost 6 bases and J lost 4 bases. CDR3 length equals 13 residues. This CDR3 is CASTGGFTGELFF. CDR3 nucleotides: TGTGCCAGCACGGGGGGATTCACCGGGGAGCTGTTTTTT.

This clonotype was recorded at least ten times. This chain uses TRBV11-2 with TRBJ2-2; D not certain. CDR1 SGHAT and CDR2 FQNNGV come from the germline V gene. The CDR3 is 12 residues long. The V end was cut by 6 bases, the J end by 4 bases, with 6 bases between. For the CDR3, the DNA is TGTGCCAGCAGAGTAGTCACCGGGGAGCTGTTTTTT. It translates to CASRVVTGELFF.

This clonotype was observed many times. The rearrangement links TRBV7-9 to TRBJ2-4; D call uncertain. Trimming cost V 5 bases and J 5 bases, with 13 bases left between them. The length of the CDR3 is 14 residues. Germline V lookup: CDR1 SEHNR, CDR2 FQNEAQ (reference sequence). Written as DNA, the CDR3 is TGTGCCAGCAGCCAACATTCGACCGAAAACATTCAGTACTTC. Protein: CASSQHSTENIQYF. Full variable domain (outside the CDR3, taken from reference TRBV7-9 and TRBJ2-4): DTGVSQNPRHKITKRGQNVTFRCDPISEHNRLYWYRQTLGQGPEFLTYFQNEAQLEKSRLLSDRFSAERPKGSFSTLEIQRTEQGDSAMYLCASSQHSTENIQYFGAGTRLSVL.

There are a few counts of this clonotype. The V call is TRBV5-1, the J call TRBJ2-2; 10 bases map to TRBD2. The CDR3 runs to 16 residues. V was pared by 3 bases and J by 0 bases, with 2 bases of the junction left unmatched. Germline V lookup: CDR1 SGHRS, CDR2 YFSETQ. The CDR3 reads CASSSGLASNTGELFF. The CDR3 DNA sequence: TGCGCCAGCAGCTCGGGACTAGCGTCGAACACCGGGGAGCTGTTTTTT.

The chain is built from TRBV15 and TRBJ2-1; perhaps TRBD2 as D (6 bases). CDR1 is LNHNV and CDR2 is YYDKDF in the germline V gene (reference sequence). V was trimmed by 1 base and J by 3 bases, leaving 7 bases between them. The length of the CDR3 is 14 residues. CDR3 bases: TGTGCCACCAGCAGAGGCGGGAACTACAATGAGCAGTTCTTC. Amino acid sequence: CATSRGGNYNEQFF.

Points on this clonotype: A much larger clonotype is one base distant, so this may be a read error. The genes are TRBV28 and TRBJ2-2; 7 bases are shared with TRBD2. Germline V gives CDR1 MDHEN, CDR2 SYDVKM. The CDR3 is 16 residues long. The CDR3 sequence: CASSPPGLTNTRELFF. CDR3 nucleotide sequence: TGTGCCAGCAGTCCCCCGGGACTAACGAACACCAGGGAGCTGTTTTTT. The variable domain in full, completed from reference TRBV28 and TRBJ2-2, reads DVKVTQSSRYLVKRTGEKVFLECVQDMDHENMFWYRQDPGLGLRLIYFSYDVKMKEKGDIPEGYSVSREKKERFSLILESASTNQTSMYLCASSPPGLTNTRELFFGEGSRLTVL.

J is TRBJ2-2 and V is TRBV7-2; 8 nucleotides align to TRBD1. With V trimmed by 1 base and J by 3 bases, 4 bases remained unmatched. The CDR3 totals 16 residues. The germline CDR1 and CDR2 sequences are SGHTA and FQGNSA. This chain's CDR3 is CASSLGDRTYTGELFF. The CDR3 nucleotides read TGTGCCAGCAGCTTAGGGGACAGGACGTACACCGGGGAGCTGTTTTTT.

CDR3 residues: CASSLAGTTYGYTF. The CDR3 DNA is TGTGCCAGCAGCTTAGCCGGGACAACCTATGGCTACACCTTC. The rearrangement joins TRBV7-2 to TRBJ1-2; TRBD1 might be the D (6 bases). The CDR3 loop spans 14 amino acids. The V end was cut by 0 bases, the J end by 4 bases, with 9 bases between. Germline V gene data show CDR1 as SGHTA and CDR2 as FQGNSA.

This sequence joins TRBV6-1 and TRBJ1-1; the D gene is possibly TRBD1 (6 bases). The CDR3 is 15 amino acids. Trimming removed 2 bases at V and 1 base at J, with 11 bases between. The germline V gene has CDR1 MNHNS and CDR2 SASEGT. The CDR3 region has the DNA TGTGCCAGCAGTGAATTGAGGGGGACGAACACTGAAGCTTTCTTT. This codes for CASSELRGTNTEAFF.

This clonotype was observed a handful of times. The J gene is TRBJ2-3, the V gene TRBV9, with TRBD2 identical over 9 bases. Germline loops: CDR1 SGDLS, CDR2 YYNGEE. The CDR3 is 15 amino acids. V trimming: 0 bases; J trimming: 4 bases; junction bases outside the gene matches: 3. In DNA form, the CDR3 reads TGTGCCAGCAGCGTAGTAGCGGGAGCGGCAGATACGCAGTATTTT. Protein product: CASSVVAGAADTQYF.

There are a few counts of this clonotype. CDR3 in amino acids: CASSRYREEYNEQFF. DNA for the CDR3: TGTGCCAGCAGCCGCTACAGGGAAGAGTACAATGAGCAGTTCTTC. The chain combines TRBV7-9 with TRBJ2-1; TRBD1 might be the D (6 bases). The CDR3 sequence is 15 residues long. The germline V and J ends were trimmed by 5 bases and 4 bases, with 15 bases remaining between them. Germline V lookup: CDR1 SEHNR, CDR2 FQNEAQ (reference sequence).

The DNA of the CDR3 is TGCAGTGCTAGCGGGACGGGAAAAAACATTCAGTACTTC. The encoded protein is CSASGTGKNIQYF. The rearrangement joins TRBV20-1 to TRBJ2-4; either TRBD1 or TRBD2 may fit D (5 bases each). The germline gives CDR1 DFQATT, CDR2 SNEGSKA (reference sequence). Between the trimmed V and J ends, which lost 3 bases and 4 bases, there was a span of 10 bases. The CDR3 spans 13 residues.

This clonotype was recorded many times. The chain is built from TRBV7-2 and TRBJ2-2; 12 nucleotides match TRBD2. After removal of 6 bases from V and 3 bases from J, the junction contained 11 bases not matched to a gene. CDR3 length: 18 residues. The germline gives CDR1 SGHTA, CDR2 FQGNSA. The CDR3 DNA reads TGTGCCAGCAGTCGGACTAGCGGGAATCCTGGGGACACCGGGGAGCTGTTTTTT. Translating gives CASSRTSGNPGDTGELFF.